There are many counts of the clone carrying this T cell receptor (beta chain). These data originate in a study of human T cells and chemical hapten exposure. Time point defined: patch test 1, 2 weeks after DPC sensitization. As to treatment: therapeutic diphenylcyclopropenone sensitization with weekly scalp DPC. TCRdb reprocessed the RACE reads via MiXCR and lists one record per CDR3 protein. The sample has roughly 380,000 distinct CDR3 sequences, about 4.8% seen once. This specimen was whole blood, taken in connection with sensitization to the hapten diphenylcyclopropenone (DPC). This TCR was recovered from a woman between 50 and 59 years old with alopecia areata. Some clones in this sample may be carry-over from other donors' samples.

In nucleotides, the CDR3 is TGTGCCAGCAGCTCCACGGGACAGATCTCTGGAAACACCATATATTTT. Its translation is CASSSTGQISGNTIYF. The V gene is TRBV5-5, the J gene TRBJ1-3; 7 bases line up with TRBD1. Germline lookup yields CDR1 SGHKS and CDR2 YYEKEE (reference sequence). CDR3 length equals 16 residues. J was trimmed by 0 bases and V by 3 bases; bases with no gene match: 6.